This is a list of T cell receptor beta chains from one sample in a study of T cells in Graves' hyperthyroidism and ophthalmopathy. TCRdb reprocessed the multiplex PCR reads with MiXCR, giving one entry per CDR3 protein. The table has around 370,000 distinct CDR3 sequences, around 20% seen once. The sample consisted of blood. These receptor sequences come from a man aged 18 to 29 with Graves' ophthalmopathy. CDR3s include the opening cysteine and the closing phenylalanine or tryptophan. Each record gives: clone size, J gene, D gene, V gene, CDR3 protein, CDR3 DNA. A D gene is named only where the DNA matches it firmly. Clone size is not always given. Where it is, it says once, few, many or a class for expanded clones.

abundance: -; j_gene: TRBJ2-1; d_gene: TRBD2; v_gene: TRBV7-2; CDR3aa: CASSLDAASGVSSYNEQFF; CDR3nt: TGTGCCAGCAGCTTAGACGCGGCTAGCGGGGTAAGCTCCTACAATGAGCAGTTCTTC
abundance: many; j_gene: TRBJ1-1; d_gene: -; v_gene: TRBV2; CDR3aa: CASSETRAANTEAFF; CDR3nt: TGTGCCAGCAGTGAGACGCGGGCAGCTAACACTGAAGCTTTCTTT
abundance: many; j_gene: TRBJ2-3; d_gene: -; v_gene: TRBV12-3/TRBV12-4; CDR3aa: CASSFERQSTQYF; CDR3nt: TGTGCCAGCAGTTTCGAAAGACAAAGTACGCAGTATTTT
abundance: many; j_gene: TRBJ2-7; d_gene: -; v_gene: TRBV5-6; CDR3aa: CASSEQGPPYEQYF; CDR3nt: TGTGCCAGCAGCGAACAGGGTCCCCCCTACGAGCAGTACTTC
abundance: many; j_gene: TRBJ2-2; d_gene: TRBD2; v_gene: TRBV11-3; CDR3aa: CASSRAGGSTGELFF; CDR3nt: TGTGCCAGCAGCCGAGCGGGGGGAAGTACCGGGGAGCTGTTTTTT
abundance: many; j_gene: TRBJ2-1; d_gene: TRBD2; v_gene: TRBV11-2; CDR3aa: CASSLDAGGVQFF; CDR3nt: TGTGCCAGCAGCTTAGATGCGGGGGGCGTGCAGTTCTTC
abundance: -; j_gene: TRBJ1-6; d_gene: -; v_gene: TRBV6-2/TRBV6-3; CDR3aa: CASSYDGRSSYNSPLHF; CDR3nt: TGTGCCAGCAGTTACGATGGCAGAAGCTCCTATAATTCACCCCTCCACTTT
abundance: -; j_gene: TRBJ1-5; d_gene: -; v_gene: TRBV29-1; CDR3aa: CSVAQEVGNQPQHF; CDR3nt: TGCAGCGTTGCGCAGGAAGTAGGCAATCAGCCCCAGCATTTT
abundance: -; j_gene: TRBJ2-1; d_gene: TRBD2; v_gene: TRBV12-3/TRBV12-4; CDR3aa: CASTPGLEPTEQFF; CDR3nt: TGTGCCAGCACTCCGGGACTAGAGCCGACTGAGCAGTTCTTC
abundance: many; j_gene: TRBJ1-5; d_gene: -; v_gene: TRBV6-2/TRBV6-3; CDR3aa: CASSYSSLIRQPQHF; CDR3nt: TGTGCCAGCAGTTACTCGTCCCTCATTAGGCAGCCCCAGCATTTT
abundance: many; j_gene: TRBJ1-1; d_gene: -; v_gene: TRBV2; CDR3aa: CASGMGHLNTEAFF; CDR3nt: TGTGCCAGCGGAATGGGTCACCTGAACACTGAAGCTTTCTTT
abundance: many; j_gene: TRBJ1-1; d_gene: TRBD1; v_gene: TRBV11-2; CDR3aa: CASSLADRRMNTEAFF; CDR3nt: TGTGCCAGCAGCTTAGCGGACAGGCGAATGAACACTGAAGCTTTCTTT
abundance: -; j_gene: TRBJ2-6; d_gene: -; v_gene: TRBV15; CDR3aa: CATSSSHWGANVLTF; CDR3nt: TGTGCCACCAGCAGTTCTCATTGGGGGGCCAACGTCCTGACTTTC
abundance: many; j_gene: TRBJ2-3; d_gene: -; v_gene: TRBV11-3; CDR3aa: CASSLSVADTQYF; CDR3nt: TGTGCCAGCAGCCTAAGCGTCGCAGATACGCAGTATTTT
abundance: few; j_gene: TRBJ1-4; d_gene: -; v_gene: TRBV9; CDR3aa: CASSGASGSNEKLFF; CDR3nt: TGTGCCAGCAGCGGTGCCTCGGGCAGTAATGAAAAACTGTTTTTT
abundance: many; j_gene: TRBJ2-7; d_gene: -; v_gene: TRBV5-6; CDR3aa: CASSLGQESSYEQYF; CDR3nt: TGTGCCAGCAGCTTGGGACAGGAAAGCTCCTACGAGCAGTACTTC
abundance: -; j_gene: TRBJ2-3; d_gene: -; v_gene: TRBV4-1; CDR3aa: CASSQEVGRLVHGDTQYF; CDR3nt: TGCGCCAGCAGCCAAGAGGTGGGACGATTGGTTCACGGTGATACGCAGTATTTT
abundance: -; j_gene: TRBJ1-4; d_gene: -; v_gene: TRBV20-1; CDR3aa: CSARVPIANEKLFF; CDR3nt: TGCAGTGCTAGAGTCCCGATAGCTAATGAAAAACTGTTTTTT
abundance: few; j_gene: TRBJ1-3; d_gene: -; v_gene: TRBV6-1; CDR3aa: CASSPGRGEGNTIYF; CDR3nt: TGTGCCAGCAGCCCGGGGAGGGGCGAAGGAAACACCATATATTTT
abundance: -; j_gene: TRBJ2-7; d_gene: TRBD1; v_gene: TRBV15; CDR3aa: CATSIGQVRNEQYF; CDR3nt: TGTGCCACCAGCATAGGACAGGTTCGAAACGAGCAGTACTTC
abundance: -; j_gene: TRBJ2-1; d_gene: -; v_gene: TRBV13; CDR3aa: CASSWGTSSYNEQFF; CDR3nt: TGTGCCAGCAGCTGGGGGACTTCCTCCTACAATGAGCAGTTCTTC
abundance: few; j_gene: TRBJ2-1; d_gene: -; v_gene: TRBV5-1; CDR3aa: CASTTLGAPNEQFF; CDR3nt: TGCGCCAGCACCACTCTGGGGGCCCCCAATGAGCAGTTCTTC
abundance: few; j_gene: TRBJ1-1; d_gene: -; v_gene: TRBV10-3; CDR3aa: CAISGGHNTEAFF; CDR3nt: TGTGCCATCAGTGGGGGCCACAACACTGAAGCTTTCTTT
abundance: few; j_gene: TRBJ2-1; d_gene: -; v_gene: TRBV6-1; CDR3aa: CASSGPLAGPYNEQFF; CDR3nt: TGTGCCAGCAGTGGCCCCTTGGCGGGGCCCTACAATGAGCAGTTCTTC
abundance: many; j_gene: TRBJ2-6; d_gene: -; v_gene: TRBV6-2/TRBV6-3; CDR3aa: CASSYSTVSGANVLTF; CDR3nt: TGTGCCAGCAGTTACTCGACGGTCTCTGGGGCCAACGTCCTGACTTTC
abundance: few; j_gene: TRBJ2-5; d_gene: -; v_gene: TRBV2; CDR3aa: CASRGNSPGTQYF; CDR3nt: TGTGCCAGCAGGGGGAACAGTCCTGGGACCCAGTACTTC
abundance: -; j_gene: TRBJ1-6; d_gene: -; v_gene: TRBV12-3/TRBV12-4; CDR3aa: CASSPGNSPLHF; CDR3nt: TGTGCCAGCAGTCCAGGGAATTCACCCCTCCACTTT
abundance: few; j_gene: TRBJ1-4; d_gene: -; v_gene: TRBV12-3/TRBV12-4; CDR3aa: CASSFGGDREKLFF; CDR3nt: TGTGCCAGCAGTTTTGGCGGGGATCGAGAAAAACTGTTTTTT
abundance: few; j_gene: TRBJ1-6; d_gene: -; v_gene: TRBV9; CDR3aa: CASSDGLRSYNSPLHF; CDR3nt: TGTGCCAGCAGCGACGGGCTAAGGAGCTATAATTCACCCCTCCACTTT
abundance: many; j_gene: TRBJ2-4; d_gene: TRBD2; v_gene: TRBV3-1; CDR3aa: CASSPASGGNIQYF; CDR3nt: TGTGCCAGCAGCCCGGCCAGCGGGGGTAACATTCAGTACTTC
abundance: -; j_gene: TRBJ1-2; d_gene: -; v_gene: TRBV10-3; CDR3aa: CAITQKDTPYGYTF; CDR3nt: TGTGCCATCACCCAGAAAGATACTCCCTATGGCTACACCTTC
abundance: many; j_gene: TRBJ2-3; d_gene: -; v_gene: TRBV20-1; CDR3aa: CSVEGGPTDTQYF; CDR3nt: TGCAGCGTGGAGGGGGGCCCCACAGATACGCAGTATTTT
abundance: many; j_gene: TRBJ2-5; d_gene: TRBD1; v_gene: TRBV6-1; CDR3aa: CASSDGTGAGQTQYF; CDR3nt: TGTGCCAGCAGTGACGGGACAGGGGCAGGACAGACCCAGTACTTC
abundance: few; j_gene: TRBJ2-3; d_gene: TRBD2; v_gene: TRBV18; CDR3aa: CASSPQRGQDTQYF; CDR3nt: TGTGCCAGCTCACCACAGCGGGGGCAAGATACGCAGTATTTT
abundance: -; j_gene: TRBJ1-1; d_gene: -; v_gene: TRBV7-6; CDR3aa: CASSRPSTEAFF; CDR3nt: TGTGCCAGCAGCCGACCTAGCACTGAAGCTTTCTTT
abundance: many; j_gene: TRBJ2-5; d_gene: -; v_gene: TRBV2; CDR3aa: CASSEVGQIQETQYF; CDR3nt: TGTGCCAGCAGTGAAGTTGGGCAGATTCAAGAGACCCAGTACTTC
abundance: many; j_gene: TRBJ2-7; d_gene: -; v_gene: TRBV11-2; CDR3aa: CASSLDPGSSYEQYF; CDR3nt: TGTGCCAGCAGCTTAGATCCGGGTAGCTCCTACGAGCAGTACTTC
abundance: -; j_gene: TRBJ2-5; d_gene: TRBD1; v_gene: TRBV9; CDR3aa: CASSETGGLTETQYF; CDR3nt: TGTGCCAGCAGCGAAACAGGGGGGCTAACGGAGACCCAGTACTTC
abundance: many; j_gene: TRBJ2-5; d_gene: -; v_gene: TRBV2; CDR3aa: CASRAAQETQYF; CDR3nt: TGTGCCAGCAGGGCGGCACAAGAGACCCAGTACTTC
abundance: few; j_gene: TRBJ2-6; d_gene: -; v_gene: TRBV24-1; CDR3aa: CATSGVSGANVLTF; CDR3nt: TGTGCCACCAGTGGGGTCTCTGGGGCCAACGTCCTGACTTTC